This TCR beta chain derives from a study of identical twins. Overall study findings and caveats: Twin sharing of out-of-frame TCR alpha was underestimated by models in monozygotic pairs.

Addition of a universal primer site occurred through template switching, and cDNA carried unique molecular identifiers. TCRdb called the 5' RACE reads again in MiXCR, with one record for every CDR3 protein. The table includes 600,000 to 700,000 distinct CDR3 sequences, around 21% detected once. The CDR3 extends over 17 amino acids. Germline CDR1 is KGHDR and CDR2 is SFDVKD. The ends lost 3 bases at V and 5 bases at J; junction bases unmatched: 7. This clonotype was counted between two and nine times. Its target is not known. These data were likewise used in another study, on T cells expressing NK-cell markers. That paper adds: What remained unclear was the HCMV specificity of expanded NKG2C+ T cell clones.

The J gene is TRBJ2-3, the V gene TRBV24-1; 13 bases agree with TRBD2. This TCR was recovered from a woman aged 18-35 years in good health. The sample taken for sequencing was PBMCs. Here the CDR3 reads CATSDGLAGADRDTQYF. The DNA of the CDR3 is TGTGCCACCAGTGATGGACTAGCGGGAGCGGATCGAGATACGCAGTATTTT.